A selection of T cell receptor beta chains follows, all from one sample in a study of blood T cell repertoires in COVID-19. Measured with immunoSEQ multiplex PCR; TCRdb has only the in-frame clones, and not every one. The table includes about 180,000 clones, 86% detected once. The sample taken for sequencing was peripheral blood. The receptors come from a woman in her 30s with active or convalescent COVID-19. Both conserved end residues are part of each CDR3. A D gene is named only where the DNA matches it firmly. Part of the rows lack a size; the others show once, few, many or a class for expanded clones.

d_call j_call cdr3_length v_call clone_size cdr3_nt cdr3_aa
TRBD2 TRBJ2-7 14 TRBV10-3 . TGTGCCATCAAGCTAGCGGTGGGCTTGGGCGAGCAGTACTTC CAIKLAVGLGEQYF
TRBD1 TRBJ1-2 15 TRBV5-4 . TGTGCCAGCAGCTTGGAACAGGGGCGAGTCTATGGCTACACCTTC CASSLEQGRVYGYTF
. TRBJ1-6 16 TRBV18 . TGTGCCAGCTCACCGGGGCAGAGCTCCTATAATTCACCCCTCCACTTT CASSPGQSSYNSPLHF
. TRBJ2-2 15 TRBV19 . TGTGCCAGTAGTATAGTTCGGCAGGGAGGAGCGGAGCTGTTTTTT CASSIVRQGGAELFF
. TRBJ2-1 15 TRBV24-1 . TGTGCCACCAGTGATAAAGGGACAAGCTACAATGAGCAGTTCTTC CATSDKGTSYNEQFF
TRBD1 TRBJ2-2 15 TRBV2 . TGTGCCAGCAGTGAAGAAGACAGGGGGATCGGGGAGCTGTTTTTT CASSEEDRGIGELFF
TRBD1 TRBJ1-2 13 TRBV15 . TGTGCCACCAGGCGGACAGGGGACTATGGCTACACCTTC CATRRTGDYGYTF
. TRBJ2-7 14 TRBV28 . TGTGCCAGCAGACGGACTGAACCCCCCTACGAGCAGTACTTC CASRRTEPPYEQYF
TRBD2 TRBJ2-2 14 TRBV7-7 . TGTGCTAGCAGCTTAGAGCGGGGCACCGGGGAGCTGTTTTTT CASSLERGTGELFF
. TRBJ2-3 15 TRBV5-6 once TGTGCCAGCAGTAACGGGGGGCCGGGCACAGATACGCAGTATTTT CASSNGGPGTDTQYF
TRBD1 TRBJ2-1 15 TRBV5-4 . TGTGCCAGCAGCAACGGACAGGGGTTCTACAATGAGCAGTTCTTC CASSNGQGFYNEQFF
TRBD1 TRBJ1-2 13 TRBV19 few TGTGCCAGTAGACCGACAGGGTTCTATGGCTACACCTTC CASRPTGFYGYTF
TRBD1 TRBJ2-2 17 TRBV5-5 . TGTGCCAGCAGCTTGGGAATAGGGACAGGGTCCCCCGGGGAGCTGTTTTTT CASSLGIGTGSPGELFF
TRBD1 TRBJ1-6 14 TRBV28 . TGTGCCAGCACCGACGGGACAGGGACTTCACCCCTCCACTTT CASTDGTGTSPLHF
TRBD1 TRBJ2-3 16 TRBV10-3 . TGTGCCATCAGCAAAACAGGGGGCATGAACACAGATACGCAGTATTTT CAISKTGGMNTDTQYF
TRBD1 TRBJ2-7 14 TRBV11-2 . TGTGCCAGCAGCCCAGAAGACAGGGGGAACGAGCAGTACTTC CASSPEDRGNEQYF
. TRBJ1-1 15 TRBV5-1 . TGCGCCAGCAGCCCAGGGCAGGGGATGAACACTGAAGCTTTCTTT CASSPGQGMNTEAFF
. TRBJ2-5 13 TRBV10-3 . TGTGCCATCAGTGGACAGGCCCAAGAGACCCAGTACTTC CAISGQAQETQYF
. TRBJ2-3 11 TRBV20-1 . TGCAGTGCGTCTAGCACAGATACGCAGTATTTT CSASSTDTQYF
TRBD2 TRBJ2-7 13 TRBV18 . TGTGCCAGCTCACCACGGCTAGCGGGAATGGAGTACTTC CASSPRLAGMEYF
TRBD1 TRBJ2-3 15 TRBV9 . TGTGCCAGCGGGAGTGGGACAGGGCAGACAGATACGCAGTATTTT CASGSGTGQTDTQYF
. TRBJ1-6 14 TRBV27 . TGTGCCAGCTCGTTGAGTGGAGAGAATTCACCCCTCCACTTT CASSLSGENSPLHF
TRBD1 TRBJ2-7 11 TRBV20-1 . TGCAGTGCTCGGACAGGTTGGCTCCTGCACTTC CSARTGWLLHF
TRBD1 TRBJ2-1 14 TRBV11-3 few TGTGCCAGCAGCACCCGGGACAGGGGTAATGAGCAGTTCTTC CASSTRDRGNEQFF